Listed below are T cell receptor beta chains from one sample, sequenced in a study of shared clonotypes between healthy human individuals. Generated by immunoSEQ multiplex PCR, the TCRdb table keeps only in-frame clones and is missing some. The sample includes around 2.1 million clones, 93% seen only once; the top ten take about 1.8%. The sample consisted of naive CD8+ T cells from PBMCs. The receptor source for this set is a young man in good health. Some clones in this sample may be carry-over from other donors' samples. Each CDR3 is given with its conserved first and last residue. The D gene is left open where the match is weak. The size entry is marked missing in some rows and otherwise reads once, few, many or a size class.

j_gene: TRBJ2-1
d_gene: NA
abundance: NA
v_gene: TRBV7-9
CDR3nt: TGTGCCAGCGTGGGTTACAATGAGCAGTTCTTC
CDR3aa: CASVGYNEQFF

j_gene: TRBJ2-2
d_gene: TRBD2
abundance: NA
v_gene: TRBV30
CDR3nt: TGTGCCTGGAGGGGTCTAGCGGGAGGGAGCACCGGGGAGCTGTTTTTT
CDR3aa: CAWRGLAGGSTGELFF

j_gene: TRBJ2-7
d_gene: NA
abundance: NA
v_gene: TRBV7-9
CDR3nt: TGTGCCAGCAGCTTAGTGTTTGGCCTACTCTCCTACGAGCAGTACTTC
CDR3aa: CASSLVFGLLSYEQYF

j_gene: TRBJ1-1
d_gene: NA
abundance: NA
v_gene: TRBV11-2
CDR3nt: TGTGCCAGCAGCTATTATAGTAGGGGCACTGAAGCTTTCTTT
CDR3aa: CASSYYSRGTEAFF

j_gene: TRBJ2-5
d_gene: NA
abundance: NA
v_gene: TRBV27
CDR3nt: TGTGCCAGCAGTCTTTCACCTCGGGGGGCGACGTTTGGGGAGACCCAGTACTTC
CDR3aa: CASSLSPRGATFGETQYF

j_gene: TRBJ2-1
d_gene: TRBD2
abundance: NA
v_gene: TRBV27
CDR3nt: TGTGCCAGCAGGCGCGGGGGGTCCTACAATGAGCAGTTCTTC
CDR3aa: CASRRGGSYNEQFF

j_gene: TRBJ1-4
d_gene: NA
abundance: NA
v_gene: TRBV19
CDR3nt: TGTGCCAGTAGTATTGCCGGAACAACTAATGAAAAACTGTTTTTT
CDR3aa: CASSIAGTTNEKLFF

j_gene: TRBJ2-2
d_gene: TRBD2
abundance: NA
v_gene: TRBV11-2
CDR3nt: TGTGCCAGCAGCTGGCCAGGGACTAGCAGCACCGGGGAGCTGTTTTTT
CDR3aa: CASSWPGTSSTGELFF

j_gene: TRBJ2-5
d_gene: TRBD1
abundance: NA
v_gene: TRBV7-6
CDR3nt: TGTGCCAGCAGCTTAGTTACGGGGGACAGGGGTGGCGAGACCCAGTACTTC
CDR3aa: CASSLVTGDRGGETQYF

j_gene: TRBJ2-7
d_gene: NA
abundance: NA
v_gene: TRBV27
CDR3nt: TGTGCCAGCAGTCCTCTCGGCGCTCCCGGCTACGAGCAGTACTTC
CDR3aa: CASSPLGAPGYEQYF

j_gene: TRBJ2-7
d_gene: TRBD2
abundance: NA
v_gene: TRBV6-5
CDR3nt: TGTGCCAGCAGTTACTCAGCGGGGGCTGTCTACGAGCAGTACTTC
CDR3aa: CASSYSAGAVYEQYF

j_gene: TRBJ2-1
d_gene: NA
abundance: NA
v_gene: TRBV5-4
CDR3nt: TGTGCCAGCAGGCCCAGACTCGCCCCGGGCTCCTACAATGAGCAGTTCTTC
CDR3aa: CASRPRLAPGSYNEQFF

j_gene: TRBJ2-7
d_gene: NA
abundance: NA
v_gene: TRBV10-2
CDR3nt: TGCGCCAGCAGTGAGTTGTTTCAGTCCGAGCAGTACTTC
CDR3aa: CASSELFQSEQYF

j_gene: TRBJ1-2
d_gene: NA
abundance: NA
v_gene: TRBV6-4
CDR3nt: TGTGCCAGCAGTGAGAGCATCCGAGGGTCGGGCTACACCTTC
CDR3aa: CASSESIRGSGYTF

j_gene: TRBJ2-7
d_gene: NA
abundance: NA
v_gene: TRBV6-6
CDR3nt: TGTGCCAGCAGTTCAGGGGTTTACTCCTACGAGCAGTACTTC
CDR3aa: CASSSGVYSYEQYF

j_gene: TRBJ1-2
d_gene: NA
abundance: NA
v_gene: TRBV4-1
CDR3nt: TGCGCCAGCAGCCAAGAATCCTACACAGTCTATGGCTACACCTTC
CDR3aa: CASSQESYTVYGYTF

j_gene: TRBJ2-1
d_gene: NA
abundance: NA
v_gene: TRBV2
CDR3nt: TGTGCCAGCAGCCCGACTCCTTCCTACAATGAGCAGTTCTTC
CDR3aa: CASSPTPSYNEQFF

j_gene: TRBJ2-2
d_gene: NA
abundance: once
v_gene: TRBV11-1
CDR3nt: TGTGCCAGCAGCCCCCGGGTCGCCCCGGGCGGGGAGCTGTTTTTT
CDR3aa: CASSPRVAPGGELFF

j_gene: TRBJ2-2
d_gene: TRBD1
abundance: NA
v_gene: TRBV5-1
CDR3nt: TGCGCCAGCAGCCAATTATACAGGGGCGACACCGGGGAGCTGTTTTTT
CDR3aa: CASSQLYRGDTGELFF

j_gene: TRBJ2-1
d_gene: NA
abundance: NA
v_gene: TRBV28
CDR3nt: TGTGCCAGCAGTTTTGCGAGCTACAATGAGCAGTTCTTC
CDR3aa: CASSFASYNEQFF

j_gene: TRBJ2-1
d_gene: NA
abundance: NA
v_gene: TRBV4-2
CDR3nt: TGTGCCAGCAGCCAAGGGGGAGCACTCGCCTACAATGAGCAGTTCTTC
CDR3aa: CASSQGGALAYNEQFF

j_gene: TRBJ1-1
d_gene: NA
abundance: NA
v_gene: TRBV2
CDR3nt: TGTGCCAGCAGTGAGGGAAACACTGAAGCTTTCTTT
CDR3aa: CASSEGNTEAFF

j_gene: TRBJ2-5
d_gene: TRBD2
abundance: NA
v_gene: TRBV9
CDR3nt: TGTGCCAGCAGCGCCCATCTTAGCGGGATCCCCCAAGAGACCCAGTACTTC
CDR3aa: CASSAHLSGIPQETQYF

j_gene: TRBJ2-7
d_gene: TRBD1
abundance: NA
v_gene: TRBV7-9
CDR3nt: TGTGCCAGCAGCCCCCTCTTTCCTCGGACAGGGGAATACGAGCAGTACTTC
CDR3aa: CASSPLFPRTGEYEQYF

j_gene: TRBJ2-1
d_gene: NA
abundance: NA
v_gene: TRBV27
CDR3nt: TGTGCCAGCAGTTTGACTAACTACAATGAGCAGTTCTTC
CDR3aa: CASSLTNYNEQFF

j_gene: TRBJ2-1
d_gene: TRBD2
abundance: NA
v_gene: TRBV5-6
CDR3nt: TGTGCCAGCAGCTTGGGCGCTAGCGGACCTTACAATGAGCAGTTCTTC
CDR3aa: CASSLGASGPYNEQFF

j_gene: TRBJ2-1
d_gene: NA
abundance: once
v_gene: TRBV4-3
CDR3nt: TGCGCCAGCAGCCAAGATGGGTATTACAATGAGCAGTTCTTC
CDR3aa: CASSQDGYYNEQFF

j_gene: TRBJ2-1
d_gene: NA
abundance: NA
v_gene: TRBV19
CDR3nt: TGTGCCAGTAGTCAGACTAGATCCTCCTACAATGAGCAGTTCTTC
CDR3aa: CASSQTRSSYNEQFF

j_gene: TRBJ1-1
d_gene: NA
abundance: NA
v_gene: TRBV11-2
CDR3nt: TGTGCCAGCAGCTTAGCGGCAGAGAACACTGAAGCTTTCTTT
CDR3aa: CASSLAAENTEAFF

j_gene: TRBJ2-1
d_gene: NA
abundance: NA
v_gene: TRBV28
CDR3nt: TGTGCCAGCAGCCCGACGCGGACGCCCTACAATGAGCAGTTCTTC
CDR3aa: CASSPTRTPYNEQFF

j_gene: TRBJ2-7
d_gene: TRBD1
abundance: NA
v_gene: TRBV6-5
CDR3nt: TGTGCCACCAACCGCAGGGGGTCTTACGAGCAGTACTTC
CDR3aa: CATNRRGSYEQYF

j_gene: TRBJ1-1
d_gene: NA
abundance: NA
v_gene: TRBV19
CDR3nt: TGTGCCAGTGGGACTTTGAACACTGAAGCTTTCTTT
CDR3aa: CASGTLNTEAFF

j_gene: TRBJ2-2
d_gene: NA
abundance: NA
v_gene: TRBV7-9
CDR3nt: TGTGCCAGCACTTTTTTGAACACCGGGGAGCTGTTTTTT
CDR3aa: CASTFLNTGELFF

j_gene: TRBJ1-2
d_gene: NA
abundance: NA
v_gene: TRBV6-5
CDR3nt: TGTGCCAGCAGTTACGCCAGGAAGGTTTCTAACTATGGCTACACCTTC
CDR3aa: CASSYARKVSNYGYTF

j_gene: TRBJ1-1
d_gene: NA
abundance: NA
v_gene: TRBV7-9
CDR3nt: TGTGCCAGCAGCTGGAATTACGGGGGGCGCGTACCTGAAGCTTTCTTT
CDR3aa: CASSWNYGGRVPEAFF

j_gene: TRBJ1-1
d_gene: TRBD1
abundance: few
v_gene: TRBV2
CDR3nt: TGTGCCAGCAGGTCACAGGGGATTAAAGCTTTCTTT
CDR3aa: CASRSQGIKAFF

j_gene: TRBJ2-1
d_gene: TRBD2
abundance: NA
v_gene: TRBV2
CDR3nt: TGTGCCAGCAGGGAACTAGCGGGAGGGCCTAATGAGCAGTTCTTC
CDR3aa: CASRELAGGPNEQFF

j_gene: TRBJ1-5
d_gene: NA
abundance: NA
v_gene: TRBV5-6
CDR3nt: TGTGCCAGCAGCTTAATCGGGCTACAGCCCCAGCATTTT
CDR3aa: CASSLIGLQPQHF

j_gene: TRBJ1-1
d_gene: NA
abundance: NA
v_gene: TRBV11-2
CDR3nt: TGTGCCAGCAGCTTAGTAACGGGAGTGAACACTGAAGCTTTCTTT
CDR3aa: CASSLVTGVNTEAFF

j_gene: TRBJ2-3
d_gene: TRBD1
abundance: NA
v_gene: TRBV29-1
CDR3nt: TGCAGCGTTCCCCGCAACAGGGGGCGGACAGATACGCAGTATTTT
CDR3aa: CSVPRNRGRTDTQYF

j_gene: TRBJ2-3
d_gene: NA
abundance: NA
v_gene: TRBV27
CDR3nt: TGTGCCAGCAGTCCGGGACTCAGCACAGATACGCAGTATTTT
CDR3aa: CASSPGLSTDTQYF

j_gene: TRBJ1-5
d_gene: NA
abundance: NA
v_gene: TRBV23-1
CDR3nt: TGCGCCAGCATAAACGGCGTGGGGGCAGGGCAGCCCCAGCATTTT
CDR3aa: CASINGVGAGQPQHF

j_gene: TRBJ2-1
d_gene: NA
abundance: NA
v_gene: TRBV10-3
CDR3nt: TGTGCCATCAGGGACCCCCTAAATGAGCAGTTCTTC
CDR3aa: CAIRDPLNEQFF

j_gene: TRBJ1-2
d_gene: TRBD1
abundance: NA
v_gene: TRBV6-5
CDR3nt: TGTGCCAGCAGTTACTCAGGCGAAGGACAGGGCATGAGCTACACCTTC
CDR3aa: CASSYSGEGQGMSYTF

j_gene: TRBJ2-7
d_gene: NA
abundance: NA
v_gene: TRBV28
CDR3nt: TGTGCCAGCAGTTTAAGCCCTCAGGGGACGGGGCAGTACTTC
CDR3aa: CASSLSPQGTGQYF

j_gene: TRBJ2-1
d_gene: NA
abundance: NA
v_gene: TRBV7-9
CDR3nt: TGTGCCAGCAGCGCGTTCCTAAAAAGGAATGAGCAGTTCTTC
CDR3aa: CASSAFLKRNEQFF

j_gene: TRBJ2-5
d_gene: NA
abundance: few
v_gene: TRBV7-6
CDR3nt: TGTGCCAGCAGCTTAGGGGTGAGAGAGACCCAGTACTTC
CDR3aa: CASSLGVRETQYF

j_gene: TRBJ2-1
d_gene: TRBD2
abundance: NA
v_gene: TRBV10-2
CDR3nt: TGCGCCAGCAGTGAGTCGTGGCGGGAGGGCCGATACAATGAGCAGTTCTTC
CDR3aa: CASSESWREGRYNEQFF

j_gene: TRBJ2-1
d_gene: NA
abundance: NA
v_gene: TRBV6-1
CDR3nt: TGTGCCAGCAGTGTAACCCGCGGGATCGCGGACAATGAGCAGTTCTTC
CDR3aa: CASSVTRGIADNEQFF

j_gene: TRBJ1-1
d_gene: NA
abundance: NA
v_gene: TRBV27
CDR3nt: TGTGCCAGCAGATTACAGGAAAACACTGAAGCTTTCTTT
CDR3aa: CASRLQENTEAFF

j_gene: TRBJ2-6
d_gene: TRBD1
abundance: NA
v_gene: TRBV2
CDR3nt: TGTGCCAGCAGCATTCCGGGACAGGTAGTCTCTGGGGCCAACGTCCTGACTTTC
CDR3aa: CASSIPGQVVSGANVLTF

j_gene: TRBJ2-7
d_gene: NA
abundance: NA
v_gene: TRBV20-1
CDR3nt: TGCAGTGCTAGACAGGGGAATCCATACTTC
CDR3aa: CSARQGNPYF

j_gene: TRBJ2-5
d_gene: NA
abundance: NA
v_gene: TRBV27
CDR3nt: TGTGCCAGCAGCTCGCTCGGGGGCGCGGAGACCCAGTACTTC
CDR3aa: CASSSLGGAETQYF

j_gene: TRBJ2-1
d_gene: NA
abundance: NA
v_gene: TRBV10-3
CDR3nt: TGTGCCATCAGTGACGGGACTCTTGGCGATGAGCAGTTCTTC
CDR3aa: CAISDGTLGDEQFF

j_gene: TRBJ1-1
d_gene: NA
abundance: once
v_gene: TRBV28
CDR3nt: TGTGCCAGCAGTTTTTTGAGAAGGAACACTGAAGCTTTCTTT
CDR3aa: CASSFLRRNTEAFF

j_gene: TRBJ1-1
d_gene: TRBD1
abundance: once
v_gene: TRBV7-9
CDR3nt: TGTGCCAGCAAGACCCAGGGGGACCCTGAAGCTTTCTTT
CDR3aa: CASKTQGDPEAFF

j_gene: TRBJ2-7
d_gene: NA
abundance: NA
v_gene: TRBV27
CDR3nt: TGTGCCAGCAGTTTACCTCGCGGAGGAACCTACGAGCAGTACTTC
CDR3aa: CASSLPRGGTYEQYF